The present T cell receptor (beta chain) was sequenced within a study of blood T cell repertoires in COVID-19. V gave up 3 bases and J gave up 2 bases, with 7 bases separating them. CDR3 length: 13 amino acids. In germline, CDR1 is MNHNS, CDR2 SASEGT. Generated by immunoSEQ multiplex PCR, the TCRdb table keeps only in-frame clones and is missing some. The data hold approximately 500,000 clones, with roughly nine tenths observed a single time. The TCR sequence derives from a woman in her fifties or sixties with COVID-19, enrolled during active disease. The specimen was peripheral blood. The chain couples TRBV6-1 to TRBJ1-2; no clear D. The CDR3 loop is CASSEWQNYGYTF. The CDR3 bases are TGTGCCAGCAGTGAGTGGCAGAACTATGGCTACACCTTC.